Listed below are T cell receptor beta chains from one sample, sequenced in a study of blood T cell repertoires in COVID-19. Method: immunoSEQ multiplex PCR; TCRdb's copy keeps in-frame clones and lacks some. The sample contains 48,000 or so clones, approximately 84% of which appear only once. The sequenced sample was peripheral blood. These TCRs come from a woman older than 75 with COVID-19, enrolled during active disease. CDR3s leave out the opening cysteine and the closing phenylalanine or tryptophan. The D gene is left open where the match is weak. Size values are once, few and many counts, or a class for expanded clones, and some rows have none.

V gene,CDR3 length,clone size,J gene,D gene,CDR3 protein
TRBV5-4,14,few,TRBJ2-1,TRBD2,ASSLGGRKAYNEQF
TRBV15,14,NA,TRBJ2-3,TRBD2,ATSRGLAGGTDTQY
TRBV5-4,12,NA,TRBJ2-3,NA,ASSFMRVTDTQY
TRBV21-1,13,NA,TRBJ2-7,NA,ASSKDGTSSYEQY
TRBV3-1/TRBV3-2,9,NA,TRBJ1-1,NA,ASRGGTEAF
TRBV20-1,11,NA,TRBJ1-1,NA,SASRTPNTEAF
TRBV5-5,13,NA,TRBJ1-4,TRBD1,ASSGLTGTGEKLF
TRBV11-2,13,NA,TRBJ1-1,NA,ASSPQGSVITEAF
TRBV3-1/TRBV3-2,11,NA,TRBJ2-1,NA,ASSQDTRGEQF
TRBV27,13,NA,TRBJ1-1,TRBD1,ASRGQGASNTEAF
TRBV2,12,NA,TRBJ1-2,NA,ASIGQSFIYGYT
TRBV3-1/TRBV3-2,12,NA,TRBJ2-5,TRBD2,ASSGSGGAETQY
TRBV5-1,17,NA,TRBJ2-3,TRBD1,ASRTGQGAPYISTDTQY
TRBV2,13,NA,TRBJ2-7,TRBD1,ASSPMTGTRYEQY
TRBV9,15,NA,TRBJ2-1,TRBD2,ASSVVASGRTYNEQF
TRBV19,15,NA,TRBJ1-3,TRBD1,ASRTPRDRHIGNTIY
TRBV27,12,NA,TRBJ2-7,NA,ASSLLGAHYEQY
TRBV2,14,NA,TRBJ2-5,NA,ASRPAVAEPQETQY
TRBV28,14,NA,TRBJ2-1,NA,ASRLRVRSSYNEQF
TRBV29-1,15,NA,TRBJ2-1,TRBD2,SVGGNVVGVSYNEQF
TRBV19,10,NA,TRBJ1-1,NA,ASSTTKPEAF
TRBV5-6,13,NA,TRBJ1-1,NA,ASSFRRGGVTEAF
TRBV18,14,NA,TRBJ2-2,NA,ASSPRGATNTGELF
TRBV9,14,NA,TRBJ2-1,TRBD2,ASSVEPSGAYNEQF
TRBV10-2,11,NA,TRBJ2-7,TRBD2,ASRTSSGYEQY
TRBV7-9,11,NA,TRBJ1-4,NA,ASSFKTNEKLF
TRBV11-2,14,NA,TRBJ2-3,NA,ASSLGLIPATDTQY
TRBV7-9,13,few,TRBJ1-2,NA,ASSLAAGGIYGYT
TRBV2,14,NA,TRBJ1-5,NA,ASRSSGGISNQPQH
TRBV3-1/TRBV3-2,13,NA,TRBJ1-2,TRBD1,ASSPNQGGPGGYT
TRBV10-3,12,NA,TRBJ1-2,NA,AISDRVGNYGYT
TRBV5-1,13,NA,TRBJ1-2,TRBD1,ASSLGDSRNYGYT
TRBV28,12,NA,TRBJ1-2,NA,ASRGGLGAGGYT
TRBV2,12,NA,TRBJ2-2,TRBD1,ASRGGQGAGELF
TRBV5-1,15,NA,TRBJ2-6,NA,ASSLAGGGSGANVLT
TRBV6-5,12,NA,TRBJ1-2,NA,ASSSARRNYGYT
TRBV7-8,11,NA,TRBJ1-1,TRBD1,ASSIDRGTEAF
TRBV6-5,12,NA,TRBJ1-1,NA,ASSYEGGGTEAF
TRBV18,13,NA,TRBJ2-7,TRBD1,ASSSRDRGTNEQY
TRBV5-1,12,NA,TRBJ1-6,TRBD1,ASSPGTENSPLH
TRBV11-2,13,NA,TRBJ2-7,TRBD1,ASSLVADRVNEQY
TRBV12-3/TRBV12-4,11,NA,TRBJ2-5,NA,ASSFGELETQY
TRBV9,12,NA,TRBJ1-5,NA,ASSVAPNSQPQH
TRBV2,15,NA,TRBJ1-4,NA,ASRGRQNFATNEKLF
TRBV28,12,NA,TRBJ2-7,TRBD1,ASRGQGVTYEQY
TRBV28,12,NA,TRBJ1-2,TRBD1,ASSLGQGIYGYT
TRBV12-3/TRBV12-4,10,once,TRBJ1-5,NA,ASSPHNQPQH
TRBV7-9,13,NA,TRBJ1-4,NA,ASSFTGATNEKLF
TRBV5-1,14,NA,TRBJ1-4,TRBD1,ASSSGQVATNEKLF
TRBV6-1,12,NA,TRBJ1-1,TRBD1,ASSERPGGTEAF
TRBV19,12,NA,TRBJ1-5,TRBD1,ASKQWTGFQPQH
TRBV2,13,few,TRBJ1-6,TRBD1,ASSAGQGIYSPLH
TRBV5-4,15,few,TRBJ1-1,TRBD1,ASSLPLGQGRNTEAF
TRBV28,11,NA,TRBJ1-2,NA,ASSMTNIYGYT
TRBV5-3,14,NA,TRBJ2-3,TRBD1,ARSWTGTGGTDTQY